Detailed here is one T cell receptor (beta chain). The target of this receptor is not known. No clone much larger than this one lies a single base away; base qualities are absent. The sample originates from a study of CD8 T cells in Susac syndrome (dated by TCRdb to the late 2010s). With regard to the full study: Whether CD8+ T cell activation and differentiation in Susac syndrome was antigen driven was tested using repertoire sequencing. What the study reported, not specific to this receptor: The number of individuals in the TCR sequencing and HLA analysis was acknowledged as relatively small.

Its CDR3 holds 12 amino acids, cysteine through phenylalanine. The CDR3 DNA has 36 bases and is translated from base 1. The germline V gene (reference sequence) gives CDR1 as DFQATT and CDR2 as SNEGSKA. Trimming leaves V shorter by 6 bases and J shorter by 5 bases, with the junction holding 6 bases beyond the gene matches. RNA was extracted using the RNeasy kit, and roughly 0.5 to 1 microgram was reverse transcribed with random hexamers. TCR beta CDR3 regions were amplified with the immunoSEQ multiplex PCR assay covering 54 Vbeta and 13 Jbeta segments. To correct PCR amplification bias, a synthetic template baseline was used for both primer optimization and computational correction. The study's own analysis went as follows. Reads were annotated to V, D and J genes per IMGT and analyzed with immunoSEQ Analyzer, keeping only productive sequences. Clonality was computed as one minus Shannon entropy normalized by log2 of the number of productive unique sequences. For each patient and control, public and private clones were evaluated among the 100 most prevalent clones. Clones were defined as Susac-specific if absent from the healthy and MS cohorts, from 1052 published viral clones and from other ImmuneACCESS disease sequences. The raw public data were reprocessed by TCRdb itself: fastp quality trimming at Q25, MiXCR clonotype calling, in-frame beta chains only. Rows with a matching CDR3 protein are joined into one entry that keeps the most common DNA and genes. The V and J calls and clone size come from TCRdb's table, not from the authors' own analysis. This sample lists about 210,000 distinct CDR3 sequences; 95% were detected once. Jointly, the top ten make up roughly 0.1% of the sample.

Peripheral blood CD8+ and CD4+ T cells from healthy donors, Susac syndrome patients and multiple sclerosis patients were profiled using high-throughput TCR beta sequencing. The multiple sclerosis controls were treatment-naive patients who had stable or active relapsing-remitting disease and met the revised McDonald criteria. Bulk CD8+ and CD4+ T cells were purified magnetically by negative isolation, whereas CD8+ TEMRA cells were enriched by FACS. Blood was drawn into EDTA tubes, processed within 24 hours, and PBMCs were isolated by density gradient centrifugation. PBMCs intended for TCR sequencing were cryopreserved in liquid nitrogen and were subsequently thawed in a 37 degrees C water bath. The sorted or isolated CD4+, CD8+ and CD8+ TEMRA cells had a purity of 90% or higher.

Recombination linked TRBV20-1 to TRBJ1-2; TRBD1 agrees with 7 junctional bases. Material for sequencing was CD4+ T cells from PBMCs. This sequence originates from a human donor with multiple sclerosis. The DNA sequence follows: TGCAGTGCCGAACCCAGGGGGTATGGCTACACCTTC. Translated, it gives CSAEPRGYGYTF.